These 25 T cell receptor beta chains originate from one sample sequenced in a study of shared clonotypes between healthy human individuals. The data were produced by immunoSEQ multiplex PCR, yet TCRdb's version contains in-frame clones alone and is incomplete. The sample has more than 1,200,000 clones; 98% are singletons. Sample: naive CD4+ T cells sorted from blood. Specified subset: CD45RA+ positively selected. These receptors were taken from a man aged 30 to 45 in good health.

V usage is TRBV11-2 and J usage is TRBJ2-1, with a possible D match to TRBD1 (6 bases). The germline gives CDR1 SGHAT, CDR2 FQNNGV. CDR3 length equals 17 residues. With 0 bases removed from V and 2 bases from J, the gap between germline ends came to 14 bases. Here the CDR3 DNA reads TGTGCCAGCAGCTTAGATCAGGGGTTCAGAGCCTACAATGAGCAGTTCTTC. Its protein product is CASSLDQGFRAYNEQFF.

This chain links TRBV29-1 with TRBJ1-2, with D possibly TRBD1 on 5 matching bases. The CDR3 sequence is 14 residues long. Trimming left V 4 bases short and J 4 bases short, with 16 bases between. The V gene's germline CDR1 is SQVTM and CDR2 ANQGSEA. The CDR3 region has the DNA TGCAGCGTTGGGAGGGGACCCGGCACCTATGGCTACACCTTC. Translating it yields CSVGRGPGTYGYTF.

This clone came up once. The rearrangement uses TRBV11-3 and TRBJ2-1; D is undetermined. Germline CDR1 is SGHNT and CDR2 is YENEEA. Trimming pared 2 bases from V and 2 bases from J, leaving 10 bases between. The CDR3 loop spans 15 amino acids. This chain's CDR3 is CASSLSLGAYNEQFF. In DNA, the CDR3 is TGTGCCAGCAGCTTATCTCTTGGCGCCTACAATGAGCAGTTCTTC.

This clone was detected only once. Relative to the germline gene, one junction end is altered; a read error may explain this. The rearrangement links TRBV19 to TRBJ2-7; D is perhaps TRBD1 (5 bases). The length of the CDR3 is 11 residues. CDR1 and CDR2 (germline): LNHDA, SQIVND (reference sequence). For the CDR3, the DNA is TGTGCCAGTAGAGGGGTTTCCGACACCCACTTC. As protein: CASRGVSDTHF.

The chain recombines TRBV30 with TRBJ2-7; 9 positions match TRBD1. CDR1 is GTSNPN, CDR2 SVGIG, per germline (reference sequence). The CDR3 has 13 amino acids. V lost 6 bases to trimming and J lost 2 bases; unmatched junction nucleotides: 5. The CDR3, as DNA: TGTGCCTGCCCGGGACAGGGAACCTACGAGCAGTACTTC. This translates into CACPGQGTYEQYF.

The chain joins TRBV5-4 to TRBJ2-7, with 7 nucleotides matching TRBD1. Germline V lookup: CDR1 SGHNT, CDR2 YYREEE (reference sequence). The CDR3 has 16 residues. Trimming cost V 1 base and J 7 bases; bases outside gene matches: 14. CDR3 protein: CASSLPGQVRIREQYF. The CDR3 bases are TGTGCCAGCAGCTTGCCAGGACAGGTCCGGATTCGAGAGCAGTACTTC. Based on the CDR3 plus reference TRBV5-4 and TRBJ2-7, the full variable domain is ETGVTQSPTHLIKTRGQQVTLRCSSQSGHNTVSWYQQALGQGPQFIFQYYREEENGRGNFPPRFSGLQFPNYSSELNVNALELDDSALYLCASSLPGQVRIREQYFGPGTRLTVT.

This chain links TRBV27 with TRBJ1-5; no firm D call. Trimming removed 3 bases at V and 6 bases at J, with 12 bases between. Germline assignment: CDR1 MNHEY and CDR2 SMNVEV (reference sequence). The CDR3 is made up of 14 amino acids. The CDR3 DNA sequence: TGTGCCAGCAGTTTCAGAGGGCGCAGTCAGCCCCAGCATTTT. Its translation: CASSFRGRSQPQHF.

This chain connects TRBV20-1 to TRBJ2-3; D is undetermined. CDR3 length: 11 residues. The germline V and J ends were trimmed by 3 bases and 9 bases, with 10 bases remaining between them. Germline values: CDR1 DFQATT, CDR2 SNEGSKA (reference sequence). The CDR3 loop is CSASMTGTQYF. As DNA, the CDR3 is TGCAGTGCTAGCATGACTGGAACGCAGTATTTT.

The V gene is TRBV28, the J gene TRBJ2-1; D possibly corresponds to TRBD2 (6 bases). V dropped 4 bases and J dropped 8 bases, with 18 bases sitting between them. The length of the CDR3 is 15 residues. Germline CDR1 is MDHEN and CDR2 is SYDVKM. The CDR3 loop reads CASSSPGLLSYEQFF. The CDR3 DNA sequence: TGTGCCAGCAGTTCACCGGGACTCTTGTCCTATGAGCAGTTCTTC.

This CDR3 is CSAPRPGEQYF. The CDR3 region has the DNA TGCAGTGCTCCCCGGCCGGGAGAGCAGTACTTC. The chain recombines TRBV20-1 with TRBJ2-7; D is possibly TRBD2 (5 bases). Trimming pared 5 bases from V and 7 bases from J, leaving 12 bases between. This CDR3 has 11 amino acids. Germline V gene sequence: CDR1 DFQATT, CDR2 SNEGSKA (reference sequence).

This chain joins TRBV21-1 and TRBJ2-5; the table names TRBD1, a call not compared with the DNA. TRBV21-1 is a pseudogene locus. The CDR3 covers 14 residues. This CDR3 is CASSTRTGEETQYF. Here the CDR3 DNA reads TGTGCCAGCAGCACCCGGACAGGGGAAGAGACCCAGTACTTC.

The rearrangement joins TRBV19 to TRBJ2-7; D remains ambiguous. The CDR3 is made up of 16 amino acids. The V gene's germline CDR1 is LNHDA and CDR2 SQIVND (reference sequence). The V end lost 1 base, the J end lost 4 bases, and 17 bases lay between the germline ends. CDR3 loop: CASSIVGGNHLYEQYF. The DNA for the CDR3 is TGTGCCAGTAGTATAGTGGGCGGAAACCACCTTTACGAGCAGTACTTC.

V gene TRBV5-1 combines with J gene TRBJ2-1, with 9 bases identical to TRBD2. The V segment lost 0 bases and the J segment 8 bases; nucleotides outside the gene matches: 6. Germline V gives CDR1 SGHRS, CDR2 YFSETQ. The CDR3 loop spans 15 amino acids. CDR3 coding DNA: TGCGCCAGCAGCTTGGTGCGGGAGGGTGGGGATGAGCAGTTCTTC. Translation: CASSLVREGGDEQFF.

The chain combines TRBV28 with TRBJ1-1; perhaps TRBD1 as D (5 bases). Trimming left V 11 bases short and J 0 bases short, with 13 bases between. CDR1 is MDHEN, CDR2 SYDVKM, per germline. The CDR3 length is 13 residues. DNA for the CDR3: TGTGCCTGCGCGGGACGGTTGAACACTGAAGCTTTCTTT. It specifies CACAGRLNTEAFF.

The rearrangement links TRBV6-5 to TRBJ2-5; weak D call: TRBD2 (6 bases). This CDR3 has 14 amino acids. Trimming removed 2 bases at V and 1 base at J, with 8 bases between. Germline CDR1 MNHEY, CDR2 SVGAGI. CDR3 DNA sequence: TGTGCCAGCAGTTACGGCGGGGTCCAAGAGACCCAGTACTTC. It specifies CASSYGGVQETQYF.

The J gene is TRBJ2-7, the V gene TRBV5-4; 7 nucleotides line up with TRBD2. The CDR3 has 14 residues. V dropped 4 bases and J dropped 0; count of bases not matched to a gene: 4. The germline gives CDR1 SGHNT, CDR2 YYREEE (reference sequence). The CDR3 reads CASSRRGDSYEQYF. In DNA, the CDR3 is TGTGCCAGCAGCCGACGGGGGGACTCCTACGAGCAGTACTTC. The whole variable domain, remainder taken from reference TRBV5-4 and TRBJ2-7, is ETGVTQSPTHLIKTRGQQVTLRCSSQSGHNTVSWYQQALGQGPQFIFQYYREEENGRGNFPPRFSGLQFPNYSSELNVNALELDDSALYLCASSRRGDSYEQYFGPGTRLTVT.

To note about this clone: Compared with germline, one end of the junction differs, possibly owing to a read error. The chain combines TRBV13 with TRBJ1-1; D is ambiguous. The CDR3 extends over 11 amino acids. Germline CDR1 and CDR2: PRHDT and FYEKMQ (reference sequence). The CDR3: CASSLPYYTHF. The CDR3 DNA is TGTGCCAGCAGCTTACCCTACTACACCCACTTT. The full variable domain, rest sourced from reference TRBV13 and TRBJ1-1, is AAGVIQSPRHLIKEKRETATLKCYPIPRHDTVYWYQQGPGQDPQFLISFYEKMQSDKGSIPDRFSAQQFSDYHSELNMSSLELGDSALYFCASSLPYYTHFGQGTRLTVV.

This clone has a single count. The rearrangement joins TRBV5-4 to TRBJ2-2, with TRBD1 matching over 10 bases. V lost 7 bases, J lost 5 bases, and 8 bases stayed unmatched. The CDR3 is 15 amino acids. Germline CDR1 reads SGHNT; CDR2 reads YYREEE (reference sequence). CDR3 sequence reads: CASGRGQGKTGELFF. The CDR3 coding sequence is TGTGCCAGCGGCAGGGGACAGGGGAAAACCGGGGAGCTGTTTTTT.

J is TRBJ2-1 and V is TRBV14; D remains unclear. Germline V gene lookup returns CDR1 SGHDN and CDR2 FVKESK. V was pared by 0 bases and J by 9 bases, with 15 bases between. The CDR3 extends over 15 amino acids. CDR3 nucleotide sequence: TGTGCCAGCAGCCAAGATCCGTTATTTAGGTCTGAGCAGTTCTTC. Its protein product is CASSQDPLFRSEQFF. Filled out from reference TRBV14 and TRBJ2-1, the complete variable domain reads EAGVTQFPSHSVIEKGQTVTLRCDPISGHDNLYWYRRVMGKEIKFLLHFVKESKQDESGMPNNRFLAERTGGTYSTLKVQPAELEDSGVYFCASSQDPLFRSEQFFGPGTRLTVL.

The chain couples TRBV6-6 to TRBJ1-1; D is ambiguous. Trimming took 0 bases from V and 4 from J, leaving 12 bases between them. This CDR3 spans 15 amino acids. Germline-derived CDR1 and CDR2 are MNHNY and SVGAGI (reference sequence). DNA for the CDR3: TGTGCCAGCAGTTACTCGGGCAAAGAAGGCACTGAAGCTTTCTTT. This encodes CASSYSGKEGTEAFF.

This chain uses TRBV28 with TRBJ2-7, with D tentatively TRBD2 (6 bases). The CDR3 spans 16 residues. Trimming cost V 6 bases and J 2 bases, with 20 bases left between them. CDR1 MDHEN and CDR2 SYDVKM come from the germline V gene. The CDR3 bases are TGTGCCAGCAGCCCCGGTGGTACGGGAGAAACCTACGAGCAGTACTTC. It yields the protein CASSPGGTGETYEQYF.

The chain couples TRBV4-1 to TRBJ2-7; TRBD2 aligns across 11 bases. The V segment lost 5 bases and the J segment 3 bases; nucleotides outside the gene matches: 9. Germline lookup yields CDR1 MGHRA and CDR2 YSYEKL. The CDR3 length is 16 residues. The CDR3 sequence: CASSSLAGVVSYEQYF. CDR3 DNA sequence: TGCGCCAGCAGCTCACTAGCGGGAGTGGTGAGCTACGAGCAGTACTTC.

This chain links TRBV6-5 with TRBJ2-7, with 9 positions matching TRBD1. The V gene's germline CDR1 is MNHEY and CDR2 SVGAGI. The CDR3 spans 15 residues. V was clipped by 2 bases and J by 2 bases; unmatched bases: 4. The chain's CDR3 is CASSYVGQGTYEQYF. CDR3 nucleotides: TGTGCCAGCAGTTACGTAGGACAGGGGACCTACGAGCAGTACTTC.

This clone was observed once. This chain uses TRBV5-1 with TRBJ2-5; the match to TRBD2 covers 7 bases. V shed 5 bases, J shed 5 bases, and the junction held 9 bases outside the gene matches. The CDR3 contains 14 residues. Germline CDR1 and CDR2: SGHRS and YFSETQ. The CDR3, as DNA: TGCGCCAGCAGAAAACTAGCGCCCGGGGAGACCCAGTACTTC. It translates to CASRKLAPGETQYF.

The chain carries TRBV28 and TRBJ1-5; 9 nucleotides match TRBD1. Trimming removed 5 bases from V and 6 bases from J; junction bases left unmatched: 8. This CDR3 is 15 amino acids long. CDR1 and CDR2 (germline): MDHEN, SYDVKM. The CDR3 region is CASSPDRGRFQPQHF. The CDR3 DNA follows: TGTGCCAGCAGTCCGGACAGGGGTAGATTTCAGCCCCAGCATTTT.